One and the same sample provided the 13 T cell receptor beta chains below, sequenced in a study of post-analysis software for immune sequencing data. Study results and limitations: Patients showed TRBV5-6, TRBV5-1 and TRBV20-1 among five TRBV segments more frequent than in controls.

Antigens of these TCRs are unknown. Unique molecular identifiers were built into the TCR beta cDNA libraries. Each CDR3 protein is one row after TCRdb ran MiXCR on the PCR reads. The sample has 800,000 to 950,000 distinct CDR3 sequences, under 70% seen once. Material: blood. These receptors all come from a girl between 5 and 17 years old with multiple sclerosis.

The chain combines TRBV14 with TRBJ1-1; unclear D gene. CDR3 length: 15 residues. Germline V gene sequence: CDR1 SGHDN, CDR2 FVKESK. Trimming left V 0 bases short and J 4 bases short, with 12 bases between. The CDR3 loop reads CASSQDIGRITEAFF. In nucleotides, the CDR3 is TGTGCCAGCAGCCAAGATATCGGACGTATCACTGAAGCTTTCTTT. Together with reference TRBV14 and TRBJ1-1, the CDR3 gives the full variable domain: EAGVTQFPSHSVIEKGQTVTLRCDPISGHDNLYWYRRVMGKEIKFLLHFVKESKQDESGMPNNRFLAERTGGTYSTLKVQPAELEDSGVYFCASSQDIGRITEAFFGQGTRLTVV.

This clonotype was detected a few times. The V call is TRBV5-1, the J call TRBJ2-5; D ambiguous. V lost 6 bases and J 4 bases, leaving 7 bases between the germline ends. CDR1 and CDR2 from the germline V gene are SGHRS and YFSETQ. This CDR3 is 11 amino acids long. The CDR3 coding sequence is TGCGCCAGCATATTGGGAGAGACCCAGTACTTC. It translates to CASILGETQYF.

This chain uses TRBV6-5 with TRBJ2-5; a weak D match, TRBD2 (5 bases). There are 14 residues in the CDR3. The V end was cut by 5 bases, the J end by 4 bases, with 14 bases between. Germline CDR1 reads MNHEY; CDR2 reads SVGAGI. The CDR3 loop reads CASSKDPTIETQYF. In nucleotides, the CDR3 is TGTGCCAGCAGTAAAGATCCGACTATAGAGACCCAGTACTTC.

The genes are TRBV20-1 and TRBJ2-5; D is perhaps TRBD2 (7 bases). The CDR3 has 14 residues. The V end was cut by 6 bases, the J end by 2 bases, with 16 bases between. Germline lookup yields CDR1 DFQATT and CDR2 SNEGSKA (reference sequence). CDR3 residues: CSADLGGRQETQYF. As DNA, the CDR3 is TGCAGTGCAGACCTCGGGGGGCGACAAGAGACCCAGTACTTC.

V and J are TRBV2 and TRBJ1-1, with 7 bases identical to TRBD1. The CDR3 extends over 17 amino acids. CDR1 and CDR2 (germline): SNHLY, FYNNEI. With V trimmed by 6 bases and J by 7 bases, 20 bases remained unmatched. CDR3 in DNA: TGTGCCAGCAGCCCAGGGAACAGGGGCCGCCGGATTGGTGAAGCTTTCTTT. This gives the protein CASSPGNRGRRIGEAFF.

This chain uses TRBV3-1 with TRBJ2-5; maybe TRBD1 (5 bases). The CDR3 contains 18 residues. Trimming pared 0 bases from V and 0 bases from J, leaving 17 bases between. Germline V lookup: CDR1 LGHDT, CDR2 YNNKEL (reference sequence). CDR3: CASSQEVGQGSYQETQYF. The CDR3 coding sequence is TGTGCCAGCAGCCAAGAAGTTGGGCAGGGATCTTACCAAGAGACCCAGTACTTC.

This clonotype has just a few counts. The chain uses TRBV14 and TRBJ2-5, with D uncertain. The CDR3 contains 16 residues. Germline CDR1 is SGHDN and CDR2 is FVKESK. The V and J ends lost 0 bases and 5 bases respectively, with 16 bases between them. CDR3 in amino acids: CASSQESLRTTETQYF. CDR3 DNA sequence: TGTGCCAGCAGCCAAGAAAGTCTGAGAACTACGGAGACCCAGTACTTC.

The CDR3 sequence: CASREVGETQYF. CDR3 sequence (DNA): TGTGCCAGCAGAGAGGTTGGAGAGACCCAGTACTTC. The chain has TRBV2 and TRBJ2-5; D not resolved. Germline assignment: CDR1 SNHLY and CDR2 FYNNEI. The CDR3 loop spans 12 amino acids. Trimming took 6 bases from V and 4 from J, leaving 9 bases between them. Full variable domain (missing parts from reference TRBV2 and TRBJ2-5): EPEVTQTPSHQVTQMGQEVILRCVPISNHLYFYWYRQILGQKVEFLVSFYNNEISEKSEIFDDQFSVERPDGSNFTLKIRSTKLEDSAMYFCASREVGETQYFGPGTRLLVL.

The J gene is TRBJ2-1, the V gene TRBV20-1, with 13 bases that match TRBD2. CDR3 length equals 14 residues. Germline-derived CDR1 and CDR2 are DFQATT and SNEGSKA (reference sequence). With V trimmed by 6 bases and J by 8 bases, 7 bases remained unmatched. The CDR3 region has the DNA TGCAGTGCCCCCCGGACTAGCGGGAGTTATGAGCAGTTCTTC. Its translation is CSAPRTSGSYEQFF.

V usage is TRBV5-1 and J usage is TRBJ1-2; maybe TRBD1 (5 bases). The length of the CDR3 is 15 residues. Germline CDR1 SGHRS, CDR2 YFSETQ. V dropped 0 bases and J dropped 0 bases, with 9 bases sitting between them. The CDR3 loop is CASSLEAGPNYGYTF. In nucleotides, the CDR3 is TGCGCCAGCAGCTTGGAGGCAGGGCCTAACTATGGCTACACCTTC.

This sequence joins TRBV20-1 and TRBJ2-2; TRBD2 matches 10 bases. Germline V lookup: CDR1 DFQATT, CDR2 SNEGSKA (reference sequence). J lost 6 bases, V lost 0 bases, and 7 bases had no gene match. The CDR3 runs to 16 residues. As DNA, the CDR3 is TGCAGTGCTAGAGATCCTGGAAGCGGGGGGGCCGGGGAGCTGTTTTTT. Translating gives CSARDPGSGGAGELFF.

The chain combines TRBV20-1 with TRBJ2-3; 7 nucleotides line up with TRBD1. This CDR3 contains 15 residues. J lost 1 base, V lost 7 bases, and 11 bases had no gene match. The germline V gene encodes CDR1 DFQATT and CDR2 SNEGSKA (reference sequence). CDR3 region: CSVPPRDRRTDTQYF. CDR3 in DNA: TGCAGTGTTCCACCCCGGGACAGACGCACAGATACGCAGTATTTT.

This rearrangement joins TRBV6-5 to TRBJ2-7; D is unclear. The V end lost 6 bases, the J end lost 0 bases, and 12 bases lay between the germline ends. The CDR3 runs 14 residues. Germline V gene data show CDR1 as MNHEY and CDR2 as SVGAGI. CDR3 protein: CASSQGIYSYEQYF. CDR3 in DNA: TGTGCCAGCAGCCAAGGTATTTACTCCTACGAGCAGTACTTC.